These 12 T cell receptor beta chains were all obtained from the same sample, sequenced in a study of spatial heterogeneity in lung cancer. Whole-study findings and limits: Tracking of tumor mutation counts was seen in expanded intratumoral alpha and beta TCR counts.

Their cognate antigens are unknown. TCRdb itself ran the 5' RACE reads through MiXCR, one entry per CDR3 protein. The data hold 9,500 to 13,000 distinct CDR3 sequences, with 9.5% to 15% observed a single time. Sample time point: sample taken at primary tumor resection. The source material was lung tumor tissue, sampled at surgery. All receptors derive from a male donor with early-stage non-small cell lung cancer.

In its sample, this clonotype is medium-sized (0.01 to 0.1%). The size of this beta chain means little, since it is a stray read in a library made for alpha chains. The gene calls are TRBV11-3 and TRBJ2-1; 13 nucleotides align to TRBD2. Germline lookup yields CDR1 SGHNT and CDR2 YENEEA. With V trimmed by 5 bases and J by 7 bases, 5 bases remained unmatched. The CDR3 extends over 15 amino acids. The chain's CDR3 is CASSGGTSGINEQFF. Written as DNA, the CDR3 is TGTGCCAGCAGCGGGGGGACTAGCGGGATAAATGAGCAGTTCTTC.

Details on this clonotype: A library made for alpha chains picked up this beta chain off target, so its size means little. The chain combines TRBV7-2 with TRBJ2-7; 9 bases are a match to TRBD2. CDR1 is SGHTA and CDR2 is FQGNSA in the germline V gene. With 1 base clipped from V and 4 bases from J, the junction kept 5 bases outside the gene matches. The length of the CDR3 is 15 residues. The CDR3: CASSLGSGSQYEQYV. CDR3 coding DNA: TGTGCCAGCAGCTTAGGTAGCGGGAGTCAGTACGAGCAGTACGTC.

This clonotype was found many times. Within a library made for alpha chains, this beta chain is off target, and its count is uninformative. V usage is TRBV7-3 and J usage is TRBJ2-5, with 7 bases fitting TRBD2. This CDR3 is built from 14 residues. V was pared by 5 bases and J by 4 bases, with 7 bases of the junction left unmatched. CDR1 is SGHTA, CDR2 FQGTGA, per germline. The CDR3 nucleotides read TGTGCCAGCAGCCCCAACGGGGGGTCAGAGACCCAGTACTTC. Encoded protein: CASSPNGGSETQYF.

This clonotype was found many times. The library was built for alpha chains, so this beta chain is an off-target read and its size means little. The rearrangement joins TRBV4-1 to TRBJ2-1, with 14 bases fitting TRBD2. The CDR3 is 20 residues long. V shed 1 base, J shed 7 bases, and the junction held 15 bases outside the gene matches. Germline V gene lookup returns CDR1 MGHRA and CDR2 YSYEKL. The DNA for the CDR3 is TGCGCCAGCAGCCAAGGTACGGGACTAGCGGGAGAAAGACGTTGGAATGAGCAGTTCTTC. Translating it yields CASSQGTGLAGERRWNEQFF.

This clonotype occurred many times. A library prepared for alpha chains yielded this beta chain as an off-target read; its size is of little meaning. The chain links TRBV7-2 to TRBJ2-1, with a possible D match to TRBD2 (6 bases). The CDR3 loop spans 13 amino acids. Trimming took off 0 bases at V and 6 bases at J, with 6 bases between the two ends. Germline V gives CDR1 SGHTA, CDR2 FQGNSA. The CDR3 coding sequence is TGTGCCAGCAGCTTAGCGGGAGGCAATGAGCAGTTCTTC. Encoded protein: CASSLAGGNEQFF.

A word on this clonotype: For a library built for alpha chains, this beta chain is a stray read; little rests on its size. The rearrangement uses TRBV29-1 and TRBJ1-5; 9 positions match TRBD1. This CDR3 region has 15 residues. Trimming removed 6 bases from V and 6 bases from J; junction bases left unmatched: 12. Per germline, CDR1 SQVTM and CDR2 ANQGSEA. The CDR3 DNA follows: TGCAGCGTCACAATAGCTGGGACAGGGATTCAGCCCCAGCATTTT. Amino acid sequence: CSVTIAGTGIQPQHF.

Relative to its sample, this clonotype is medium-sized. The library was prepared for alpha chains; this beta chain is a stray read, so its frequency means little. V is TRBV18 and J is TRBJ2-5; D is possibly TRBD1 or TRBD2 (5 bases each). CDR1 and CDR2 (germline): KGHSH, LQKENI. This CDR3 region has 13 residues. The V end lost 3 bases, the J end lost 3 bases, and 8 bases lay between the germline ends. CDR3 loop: CASSPGEEETQYF. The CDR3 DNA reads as TGTGCCAGCTCACCGGGGGAAGAAGAGACCCAGTACTTC.

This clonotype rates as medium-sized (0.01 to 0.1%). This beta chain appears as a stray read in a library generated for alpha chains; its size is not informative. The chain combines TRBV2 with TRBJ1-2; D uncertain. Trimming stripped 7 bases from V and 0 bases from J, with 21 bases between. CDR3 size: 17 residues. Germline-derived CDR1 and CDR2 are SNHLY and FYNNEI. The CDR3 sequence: CASIPGMGFTTNYGYTF. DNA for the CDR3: TGTGCCAGCATCCCAGGAATGGGGTTCACTACTAACTATGGCTACACCTTC.

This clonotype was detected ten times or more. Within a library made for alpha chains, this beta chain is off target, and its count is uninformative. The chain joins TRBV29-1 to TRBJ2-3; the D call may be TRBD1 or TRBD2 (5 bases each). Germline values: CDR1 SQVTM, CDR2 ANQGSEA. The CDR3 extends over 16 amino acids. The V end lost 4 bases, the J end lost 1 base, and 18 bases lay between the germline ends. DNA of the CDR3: TGCAGCGTTGGAGGGACGTGGGCCCACCGCACAGATACGCAGTATTTT. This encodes CSVGGTWAHRTDTQYF.

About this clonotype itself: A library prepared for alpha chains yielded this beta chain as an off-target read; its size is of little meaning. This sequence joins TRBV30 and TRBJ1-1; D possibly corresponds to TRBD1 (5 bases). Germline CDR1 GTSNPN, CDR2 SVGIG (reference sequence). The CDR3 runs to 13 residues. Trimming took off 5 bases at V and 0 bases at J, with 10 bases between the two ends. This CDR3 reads CAWEGHLNTEAFF. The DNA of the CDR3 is TGTGCCTGGGAAGGACACTTGAACACTGAAGCTTTCTTT.

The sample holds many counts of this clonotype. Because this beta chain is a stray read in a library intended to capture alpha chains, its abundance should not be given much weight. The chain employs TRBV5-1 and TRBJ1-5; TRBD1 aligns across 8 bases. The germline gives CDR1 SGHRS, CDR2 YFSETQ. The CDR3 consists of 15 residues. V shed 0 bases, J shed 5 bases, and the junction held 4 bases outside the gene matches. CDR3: CASSLAGGTDQPQHF. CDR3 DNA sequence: TGCGCCAGCAGCTTGGCAGGGGGCACGGATCAGCCCCAGCATTTT.

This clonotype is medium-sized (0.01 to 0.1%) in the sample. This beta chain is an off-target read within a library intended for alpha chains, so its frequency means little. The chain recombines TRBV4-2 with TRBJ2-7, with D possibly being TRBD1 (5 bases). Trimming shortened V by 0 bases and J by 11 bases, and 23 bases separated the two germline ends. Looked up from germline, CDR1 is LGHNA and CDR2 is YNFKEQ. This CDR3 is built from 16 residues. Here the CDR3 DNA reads TGTGCCAGCAGCCAAGAGGGGCTACAGCTAGTCCGACGGAAGTACTTC. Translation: CASSQEGLQLVRRKYF.